The clone carrying this T cell receptor beta chain occurred a few times. Its target is not known. These data are taken from a study of T-cell memory formation after mild COVID-19. One entry per CDR3 protein, called by TCRdb with MiXCR from the 5' RACE reads. In the table there are approximately 260,000 distinct CDR3 sequences, about a sixth of which are singletons. V dropped 1 base and J dropped 5 bases, with 13 bases sitting between them. Germline loops: CDR1 SGHRS, CDR2 YFSETQ. The CDR3 length is 15 residues. Study conclusions and caveats: In pre-infection memory, a portion of responding clones appeared, which suggested that cross-reactive memory joined. Confirmation was lacking for SARS-CoV-2 specificity of second-wave clones that peaked on day 37.

The source is a man in his late teens or twenties who had mild COVID-19 (a few samples of this study predate the infection). Cell type and time point are not known. This rearrangement joins TRBV5-1 to TRBJ1-5; possible D gene TRBD1, 6 bases. The sequencing input was PBMCs or a T cell subset sorted from them (not recorded which). The DNA of the CDR3 is TGCGCCAGCAGCTTGTCTCCAGGGGACTATCAGCCCCAGCATTTT. Protein sequence: CASSLSPGDYQPQHF.